The 28 T cell receptor beta chains listed next were all sequenced from one sample in a study of T cell responses to AZD1222 COVID-19 vaccine. This table comes from immunoSEQ multiplex PCR, and its TCRdb copy is limited to in-frame clones, with some not included. The sample lists approximately 150,000 clones, roughly 92% occurring once. Sequences were derived from peripheral blood, sampled 28 days after the second AZD1222 dose. These receptors came from an adult who received the AZD1222 COVID-19 vaccine.

This chain links TRBV9 with TRBJ2-5; D ambiguous. The germline V gene encodes CDR1 SGDLS and CDR2 YYNGEE. This CDR3 comprises 16 residues. Trimming shortened V by 0 bases and J by 5 bases, and 17 bases separated the two germline ends. The CDR3 DNA follows: TGTGCCAGCAGCGTAGCTAATCTTTGGGGTTCGGAGACCCAGTACTTC. The encoded protein is CASSVANLWGSETQYF. Together with reference TRBV9 and TRBJ2-5, the CDR3 gives the full variable domain: DSGVTQTPKHLITATGQRVTLRCSPRSGDLSVYWYQQSLDQGLQFLIQYYNGEERAKGNILERFSAQQFPDLHSELNLSSLELGDSALYFCASSVANLWGSETQYFGPGTRLLVL.

The V gene is TRBV5-1, the J gene TRBJ1-1, with 10 nucleotides matching TRBD1. The CDR3 sequence is 13 residues long. Germline V gives CDR1 SGHRS, CDR2 YFSETQ. V shed 4 bases and J 5 bases; nucleotides not matched to a gene: 2. The CDR3: CASSRTGGTEAFF. The DNA for the CDR3 is TGCGCCAGCAGCAGGACAGGGGGAACTGAAGCTTTCTTT.

This clone was counted a single time. The V and J genes are TRBV10-3 and TRBJ2-7; 7 positions match TRBD2. Germline CDR1 ENHRY, CDR2 SYGVKD. The V segment lost 2 bases and the J segment 2 bases; nucleotides outside the gene matches: 6. This CDR3 contains 15 residues. The CDR3 region is CAISEAPGGTYEQYF. DNA for the CDR3: TGTGCCATCAGTGAGGCACCCGGGGGGACCTACGAGCAGTACTTC.

This clone was counted only a few times. The chain has TRBV27 and TRBJ2-1; D possibly corresponds to TRBD1 (6 bases). With 4 bases removed from V and 4 bases from J, the gap between germline ends came to 14 bases. Per the germline V gene, CDR1 is MNHEY and CDR2 is SMNVEV (reference sequence). The CDR3 consists of 15 residues. In nucleotides, the CDR3 is TGTGCCAGCAGTTGGGGGCAATCGGCGTACAATGAGCAGTTCTTC. Amino acids: CASSWGQSAYNEQFF.

In this sample, this clone turned up a few times. The rearrangement joins TRBV5-1 to TRBJ1-1, with 8 nucleotides matching TRBD1. The CDR3 has 16 residues. CDR1 is SGHRS and CDR2 is YFSETQ in the germline V gene. V was pared by 5 bases and J by 3 bases, with 12 bases of the junction left unmatched. As DNA, the CDR3 is TGCGCCAGCAGTCATCGACAGGGGCAGGGGGACACTGAAGCTTTCTTT. It translates to CASSHRQGQGDTEAFF.

The rearrangement uses TRBV3-1 (or the pseudogene TRBV3-2) and TRBJ1-1, with D possibly TRBD1 on 5 matching bases. CDR3 size: 14 residues. Germline V lookup: CDR1 LGHDT, CDR2 YNNKEL (reference sequence). The ends were cut back, 1 base at V and 0 bases at J, with 6 bases in the middle. The chain's CDR3 is CASSQGGLNTEAFF. The CDR3 coding sequence is TGTGCCAGCAGCCAAGGGGGGTTGAACACTGAAGCTTTCTTT.

The chain couples TRBV28 to TRBJ2-1; 8 bases are a match to TRBD1. The ends lost 6 bases at V and 3 bases at J; junction bases unmatched: 4. CDR1 and CDR2 (germline): MDHEN, SYDVKM. The CDR3 consists of 14 residues. In DNA form, the CDR3 reads TGTGCCAGCAGCTCGGGACAGGACTACAATGAGCAGTTCTTC. Protein sequence: CASSSGQDYNEQFF.

The chain is built from TRBV7-2 and TRBJ2-7, with D possibly TRBD2 on 6 matching bases. The CDR3 is 13 residues long. In germline, CDR1 is SGHTA, CDR2 FQGNSA. V lost 2 bases and J 2 bases, leaving 7 bases between the germline ends. The DNA for the CDR3 is TGTGCCAGCAGCTTACGGGGGACCTACGAGCAGTACTTC. It yields the protein CASSLRGTYEQYF. Filled out from reference TRBV7-2 and TRBJ2-7, the complete variable domain reads GAGVSQSPSNKVTEKGKDVELRCDPISGHTALYWYRQSLGQGLEFLIYFQGNSAPDKSGLPSDRFSAERTGGSVSTLTIQRTQQEDSAVYLCASSLRGTYEQYFGPGTRLTVT.

The chain uses TRBV24-1 and TRBJ2-3; D is possibly TRBD2 (5 bases). V was trimmed by 3 bases and J by 2 bases, leaving 8 bases between them. In germline, CDR1 is KGHDR, CDR2 SFDVKD. There are 14 residues in the CDR3. CDR3 sequence (DNA): TGTGCCACCAGTGATCCAGCGGTCACAGATACGCAGTATTTT. Amino acids: CATSDPAVTDTQYF.

The V and J genes are TRBV7-2 and TRBJ1-3; D might be TRBD1 (5 bases). The CDR3 covers 16 residues. CDR1 is SGHTA and CDR2 is FQGNSA in the germline V gene. Trimming took off 2 bases at V and 0 bases at J, with 11 bases between the two ends. CDR3 loop: CASSLYARDSGNTIYF. CDR3 DNA sequence: TGTGCCAGCAGCTTATACGCCAGGGACTCTGGAAACACCATATATTTT.

This clone was counted once. This chain joins TRBV30 and TRBJ1-6, with 8 nucleotides matching TRBD1. The CDR3 contains 16 residues. V was clipped by 5 bases and J by 4 bases; unmatched bases: 10. The germline V gene encodes CDR1 GTSNPN and CDR2 SVGIG (reference sequence). The CDR3 region is CAWGNRDRIYNSPLHF. Written as DNA, the CDR3 is TGTGCCTGGGGAAACCGGGACAGGATTTATAATTCACCCCTCCACTTT.

The V call is TRBV28, the J call TRBJ2-1; 7 bases line up with TRBD1. The CDR3 runs to 15 residues. Germline V lookup: CDR1 MDHEN, CDR2 SYDVKM. V lost 6 bases, J lost 6 bases, and 11 bases stayed unmatched. CDR3 DNA sequence: TGTGCCAGCAGGGTAAAGACAGGGACGGTCAATGAGCAGTTCTTC. Translation gives CASRVKTGTVNEQFF. Full variable domain (missing parts from reference TRBV28 and TRBJ2-1): DVKVTQSSRYLVKRTGEKVFLECVQDMDHENMFWYRQDPGLGLRLIYFSYDVKMKEKGDIPEGYSVSREKKERFSLILESASTNQTSMYLCASRVKTGTVNEQFFGPGTRLTVL.

V is TRBV5-6 and J is TRBJ1-2; D is ambiguous. Trimming shortened V by 0 bases and J by 7 bases, and 7 bases separated the two germline ends. The CDR3 consists of 12 residues. CDR1 SGHDT and CDR2 YYEEEE come from the germline V gene. CDR3 sequence (DNA): TGTGCCAGCAGCTTGGGTGTTCGTGGCTACACCTTC. Translated, it gives CASSLGVRGYTF.

This chain links TRBV9 with TRBJ1-2, with D maybe TRBD1 (5 bases). CDR1 is SGDLS, CDR2 YYNGEE, per germline. This CDR3 is 16 amino acids long. Trimming left V 3 bases short and J 0 bases short, with 15 bases between. This CDR3 reads CASSGARQPTNYGYTF. CDR3 bases: TGTGCCAGCAGCGGGGCACGACAGCCCACTAACTATGGCTACACCTTC. Filled out from reference TRBV9 and TRBJ1-2, the complete variable domain reads DSGVTQTPKHLITATGQRVTLRCSPRSGDLSVYWYQQSLDQGLQFLIQYYNGEERAKGNILERFSAQQFPDLHSELNLSSLELGDSALYFCASSGARQPTNYGYTFGSGTRLTVV.

The J gene is TRBJ2-7, the V gene TRBV15; 7 nucleotides align to TRBD1. The trim removed 3 bases at V and 3 bases at J, leaving 5 bases unmatched. This CDR3 region has 14 residues. Germline V gives CDR1 LNHNV, CDR2 YYDKDF (reference sequence). CDR3 sequence reads: CATSSMTGSYEQYF. CDR3 coding DNA: TGTGCCACCAGCAGCATGACAGGGAGCTACGAGCAGTACTTC.

This chain uses TRBV7-2 with TRBJ2-7; 12 bases are shared with TRBD2. This CDR3 contains 15 residues. V was clipped by 6 bases and J by 7 bases; unmatched bases: 10. Germline values: CDR1 SGHTA, CDR2 FQGNSA. For the CDR3, the DNA is TGTGCCAGCAGGGCTAGCGGGAGGGGGACGGGAGAGCAGTACTTC. Protein sequence: CASRASGRGTGEQYF.

This chain links TRBV28 with TRBJ1-6; tentatively, D is TRBD1 (5 bases). V lost 7 bases, J lost 9 bases, and 19 bases lay in between. This CDR3 comprises 15 residues. CDR1 MDHEN and CDR2 SYDVKM come from the germline V gene. The CDR3 spells CASTTREGAASPLHF. CDR3 nucleotides: TGTGCCAGCACCACCCGCGAAGGGGCGGCTTCACCCCTCCACTTT. The complete variable domain, with remaining parts taken from reference TRBV28 and TRBJ1-6, reads DVKVTQSSRYLVKRTGEKVFLECVQDMDHENMFWYRQDPGLGLRLIYFSYDVKMKEKGDIPEGYSVSREKKERFSLILESASTNQTSMYLCASTTREGAASPLHFGNGTRLTVT.

The rearrangement links TRBV3-1 (or the pseudogene TRBV3-2) to TRBJ1-5; no definite D call. From germline, CDR1 is LGHDT and CDR2 YNNKEL (reference sequence). CDR3 length equals 14 residues. Trimming removed 3 bases from V and 4 bases from J, with 10 bases in between. CDR3 loop: CASSQTFENQPQHF. The CDR3 region has the DNA TGTGCCAGCAGCCAGACTTTTGAAAATCAGCCCCAGCATTTT.

The chain carries TRBV5-4 and TRBJ2-1; no clear D gene. This CDR3 contains 13 residues. With 0 bases removed from V and 5 bases from J, the gap between germline ends came to 6 bases. Germline V CDR1 and CDR2: SGHNT, YYREEE (reference sequence). CDR3 sequence: CASSLELDNEQFF. Here the CDR3 DNA reads TGTGCCAGCAGCTTGGAACTGGACAATGAGCAGTTCTTC.

The table lists this clone with a few counts. The chain couples TRBV19 to TRBJ1-6; TRBD1 matches at 9 bases. This CDR3 has 18 residues. V dropped 1 base and J dropped 4; count of bases not matched to a gene: 8. Per germline, CDR1 LNHDA and CDR2 SQIVND (reference sequence). The CDR3 nucleotides read TGTGCCAGTAGTATAGGGTCCATGGGGACAGGGTATAATTCACCCCTCCACTTT. Translated, it gives CASSIGSMGTGYNSPLHF.

The chain couples TRBV28 to TRBJ2-7; a weak D match, TRBD1 (6 bases). Trimming pared 7 bases from V and 3 bases from J, leaving 13 bases between. Per the germline V gene, CDR1 is MDHEN and CDR2 is SYDVKM. This CDR3 spans 13 amino acids. CDR3 residues: CASIGGLNYEQYF. As DNA, the CDR3 is TGTGCCAGCATTGGGGGCCTAAACTACGAGCAGTACTTC.

The chain carries TRBV11-2 and TRBJ2-5, with 8 bases matching TRBD2. With V trimmed by 5 bases and J by 5 bases, 4 bases remained unmatched. The CDR3 is 13 amino acids. Germline CDR1 reads SGHAT; CDR2 reads FQNNGV. The CDR3 coding sequence is TGTGCCAGCAGCCCGACTAGCGCCGAGACCCAGTACTTC. Its translation is CASSPTSAETQYF. The full variable domain, completed using reference TRBV11-2 and TRBJ2-5, is EAGVAQSPRYKIIEKRQSVAFWCNPISGHATLYWYQQILGQGPKLLIQFQNNGVVDDSQLPKDRFSAERLKGVDSTLKIQPAKLEDSAVYLCASSPTSAETQYFGPGTRLLVL.

This clone was seen only once. The chain combines TRBV30 with TRBJ2-7; tentative D call: TRBD2 (5 bases). The germline gives CDR1 GTSNPN, CDR2 SVGIG (reference sequence). The CDR3 runs to 11 residues. V was clipped by 1 base and J by 6 bases, with 7 bases between them. CDR3 DNA: TGTGCCTGGAGTGAAGGGAGCGAGCAGTACTTC. Translating gives CAWSEGSEQYF. Supplemented by reference TRBV30 and TRBJ2-7, the full variable domain reads SQTIHQWPATLVQPVGSPLSLECTVEGTSNPNLYWYRQAAGRGLQLLFYSVGIGQISSEVPQNLSASRPQDRQFILSSKKLLLSDSGFYLCAWSEGSEQYFGPGTRLTVT.

This clone was seen just once. The CDR3 DNA is TGTGCCAGCAGGGAAGACAGTTACAATGAGCAGTTCTTC. Its translation: CASREDSYNEQFF. This chain connects TRBV27 to TRBJ2-1, with D possibly matching TRBD1 (5 bases). Germline V gene sequence: CDR1 MNHEY, CDR2 SMNVEV (reference sequence). V gave up 6 bases and J gave up 4 bases, with 10 bases separating them. The CDR3 sequence is 13 residues long.

The chain joins TRBV3-1 (or the pseudogene TRBV3-2) to TRBJ2-5; D tentatively reads TRBD1 or TRBD2 (6 bases each). The CDR3 has 16 residues. From germline, CDR1 is LGHDT and CDR2 YNNKEL (reference sequence). Trimming shortened V by 0 bases and J by 2 bases, and 13 bases separated the two germline ends. As DNA, the CDR3 is TGTGCCAGCAGCCAAGAAAGGGGGGTTTGGCAAGAGACCCAGTACTTC. Translating gives CASSQERGVWQETQYF.

The chain combines TRBV11-1 with TRBJ2-3; D unclear. The CDR3 spans 13 residues. The germline V gene encodes CDR1 SGHAT and CDR2 FQDESV (reference sequence). V lost 1 base to trimming and J lost 4 bases, with 6 bases between them. Here the CDR3 reads CASSLGPADTQYF. The CDR3 nucleotides are TGTGCCAGCAGCTTAGGACCCGCAGATACGCAGTATTTT.

The CDR3 loop reads CASSLESPSGSEFF. In DNA, the CDR3 is TGCGCCAGCAGCTTGGAATCCCCGAGCGGGAGTGAGTTCTTC. This sequence joins TRBV5-1 and TRBJ2-1, with 8 positions matching TRBD2. This CDR3 has 14 residues. Germline V CDR1 and CDR2: SGHRS, YFSETQ. Trimming took 0 bases from V and 14 from J; bases not matched to a gene: 10.

This chain connects TRBV28 to TRBJ1-5; D is unresolved. Germline loops: CDR1 MDHEN, CDR2 SYDVKM. V was trimmed by 6 bases and J by 0 bases, leaving 21 bases between them. The CDR3 is 18 amino acids. CDR3 DNA: TGTGCCAGCAGCCGACTGAGGATCATCGAAAATAGCAATCAGCCCCAGCATTTT. Translating gives CASSRLRIIENSNQPQHF.